The 2 T cell receptor beta chains below come from one sample, sequenced in a study of CD8 T cells in Susac syndrome (dated by TCRdb to about 2019). The library was made by the immunoSEQ multiplex PCR assay. RNA was extracted using the RNeasy kit, and roughly 0.5 to 1 microgram was reverse transcribed with random hexamers. TCRdb reprocessing: public reads trimmed at Q25 with fastp, clones called with MiXCR, in-frame beta chains kept. Entries that share a CDR3 protein sequence are merged under the most common genes and DNA. Across this sample there are fewer than 350,000 distinct CDR3 sequences, with 92% seen only once. The top ten clonotypes cover roughly 0.07% of the sample. The sample taken for sequencing was CD4+ T cells from PBMCs. The source is a human donor with multiple sclerosis.

The rearrangement uses TRBV12-3 or TRBV12-4 and TRBJ2-1, with TRBD2 matching over 8 bases. The CDR3 runs to 16 residues. The V and J ends lost 1 base and 2 bases, in that order; junction bases with no gene match: 4. CDR3 protein: CASSLVSGVPYNEQFF. CDR3 nucleotide sequence: TGTGCCAGCAGTTTAGTTAGCGGGGTTCCCTACAATGAGCAGTTCTTC.

The chain joins TRBV5-1 to TRBJ1-3; 7 bases match TRBD1. Per germline, CDR1 SGHRS and CDR2 YFSETQ. This CDR3 spans 17 amino acids. V lost 4 bases, J lost 4 bases, and 14 bases stayed unmatched. As DNA, the CDR3 is TGCGCCAGCAGCCCACTCCCCCCGACAGGGCAAGGAAACACCATATATTTT. Its translation is CASSPLPPTGQGNTIYF.